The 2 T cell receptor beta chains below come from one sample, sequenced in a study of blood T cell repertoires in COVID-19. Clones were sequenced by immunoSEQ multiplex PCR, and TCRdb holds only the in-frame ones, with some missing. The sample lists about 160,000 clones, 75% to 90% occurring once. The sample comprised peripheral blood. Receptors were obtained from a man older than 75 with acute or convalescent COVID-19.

The CDR3, as DNA: TGTGCCAGCAGTCTATCCACAGGGCTGAACACTGAAGCTTTCTTT. This sequence encodes CASSLSTGLNTEAFF. The rearrangement uses TRBV28 and TRBJ1-1; perhaps TRBD1 as D (6 bases). The V gene lost 5 bases and the J gene lost 0 bases, with 13 bases spanning the gap. The CDR3 is 15 residues long. Germline-derived CDR1 and CDR2 are MDHEN and SYDVKM.

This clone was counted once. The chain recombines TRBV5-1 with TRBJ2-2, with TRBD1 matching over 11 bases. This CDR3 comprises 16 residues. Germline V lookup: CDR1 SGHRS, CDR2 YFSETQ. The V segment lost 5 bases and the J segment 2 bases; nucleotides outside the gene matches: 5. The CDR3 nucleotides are TGCGCCAGCAGATGGACAGGGGGCTATAACACCGGGGAGCTGTTTTTT. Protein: CASRWTGGYNTGELFF.